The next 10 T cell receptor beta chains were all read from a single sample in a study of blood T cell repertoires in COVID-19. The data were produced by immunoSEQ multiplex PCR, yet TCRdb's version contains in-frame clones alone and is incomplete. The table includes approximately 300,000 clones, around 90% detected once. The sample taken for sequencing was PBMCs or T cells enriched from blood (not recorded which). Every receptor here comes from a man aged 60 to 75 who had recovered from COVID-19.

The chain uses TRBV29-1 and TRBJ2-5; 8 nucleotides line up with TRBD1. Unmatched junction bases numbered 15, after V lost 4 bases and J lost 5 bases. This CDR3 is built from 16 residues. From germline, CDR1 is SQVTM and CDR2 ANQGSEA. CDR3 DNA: TGCAGCGTTGTTGGATCGGCGAAGACAGGGGTGGAGACCCAGTACTTC. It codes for CSVVGSAKTGVETQYF.

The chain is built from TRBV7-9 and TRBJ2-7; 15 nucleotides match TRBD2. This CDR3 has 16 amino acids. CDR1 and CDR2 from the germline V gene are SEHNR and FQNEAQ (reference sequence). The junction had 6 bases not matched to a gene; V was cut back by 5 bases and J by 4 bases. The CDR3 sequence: CASSAGLAGGIYEQYF. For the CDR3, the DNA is TGTGCCAGCAGCGCGGGACTAGCGGGAGGAATTTACGAGCAGTACTTC.

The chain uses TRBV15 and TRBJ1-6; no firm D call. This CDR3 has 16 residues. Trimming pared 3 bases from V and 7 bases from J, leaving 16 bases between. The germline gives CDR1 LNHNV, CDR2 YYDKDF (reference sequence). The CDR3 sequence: CATSSQTRILNSPLHF. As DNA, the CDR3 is TGTGCCACCAGCAGCCAAACGCGCATCCTGAATTCACCCCTCCACTTT. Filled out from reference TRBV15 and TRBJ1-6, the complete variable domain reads DAMVIQNPRYQVTQFGKPVTLSCSQTLNHNVMYWYQQKSSQAPKLLFHYYDKDFNNEADTPDNFQSRRPNTSFCFLDIRSPGLGDTAMYLCATSSQTRILNSPLHFGNGTRLTVT.

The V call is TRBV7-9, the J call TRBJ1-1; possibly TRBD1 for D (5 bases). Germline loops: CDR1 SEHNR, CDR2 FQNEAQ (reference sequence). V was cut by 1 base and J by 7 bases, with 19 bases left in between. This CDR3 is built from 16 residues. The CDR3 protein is CASSLGAGPTPFEAFF. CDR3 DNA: TGTGCCAGCAGCTTAGGGGCAGGGCCCACTCCCTTTGAAGCTTTCTTT.

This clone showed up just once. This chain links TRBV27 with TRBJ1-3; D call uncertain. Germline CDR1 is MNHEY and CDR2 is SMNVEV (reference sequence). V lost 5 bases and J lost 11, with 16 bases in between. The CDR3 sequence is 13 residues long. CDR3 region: CASSNSHRGAIYF. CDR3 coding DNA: TGTGCCAGCAGTAATTCACACCGGGGAGCCATATATTTT.

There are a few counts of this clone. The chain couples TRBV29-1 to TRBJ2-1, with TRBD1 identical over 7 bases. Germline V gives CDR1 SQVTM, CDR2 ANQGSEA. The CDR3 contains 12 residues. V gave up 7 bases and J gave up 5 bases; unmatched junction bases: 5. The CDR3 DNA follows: TGCAGCGGGTGGGACAGAGACAATGAGCAGTTCTTC. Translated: CSGWDRDNEQFF.

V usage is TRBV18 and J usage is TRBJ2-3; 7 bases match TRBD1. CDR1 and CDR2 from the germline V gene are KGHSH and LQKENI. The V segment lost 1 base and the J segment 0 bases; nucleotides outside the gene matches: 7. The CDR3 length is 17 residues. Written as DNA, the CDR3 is TGTGCCAGCTCACCACGACCGGGACAGACTAGCACAGATACGCAGTATTTT. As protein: CASSPRPGQTSTDTQYF.

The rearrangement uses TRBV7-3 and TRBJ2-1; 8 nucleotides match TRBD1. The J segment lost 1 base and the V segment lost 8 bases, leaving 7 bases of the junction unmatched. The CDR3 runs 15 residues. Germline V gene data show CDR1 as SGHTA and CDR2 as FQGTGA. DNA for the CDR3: TGTGCCAGCGGTCCTCAGGGGGCATCCTACAATGAGCAGTTCTTC. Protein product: CASGPQGASYNEQFF.

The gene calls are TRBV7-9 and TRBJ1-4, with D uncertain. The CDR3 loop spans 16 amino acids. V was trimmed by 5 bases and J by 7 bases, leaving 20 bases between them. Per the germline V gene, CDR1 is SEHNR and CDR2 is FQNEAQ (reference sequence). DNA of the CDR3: TGTGCCAGCAGCCCCTTAGAACCCGGCGGTTCTGAAAAACTGTTTTTT. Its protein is CASSPLEPGGSEKLFF.

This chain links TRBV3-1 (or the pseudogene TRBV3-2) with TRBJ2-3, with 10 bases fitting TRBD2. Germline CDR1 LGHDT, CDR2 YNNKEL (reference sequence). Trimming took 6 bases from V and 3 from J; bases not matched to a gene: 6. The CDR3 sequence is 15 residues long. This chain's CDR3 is CASRQGLAYTDTQYF. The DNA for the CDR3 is TGTGCCAGCAGGCAGGGACTAGCGTATACAGATACGCAGTATTTT.